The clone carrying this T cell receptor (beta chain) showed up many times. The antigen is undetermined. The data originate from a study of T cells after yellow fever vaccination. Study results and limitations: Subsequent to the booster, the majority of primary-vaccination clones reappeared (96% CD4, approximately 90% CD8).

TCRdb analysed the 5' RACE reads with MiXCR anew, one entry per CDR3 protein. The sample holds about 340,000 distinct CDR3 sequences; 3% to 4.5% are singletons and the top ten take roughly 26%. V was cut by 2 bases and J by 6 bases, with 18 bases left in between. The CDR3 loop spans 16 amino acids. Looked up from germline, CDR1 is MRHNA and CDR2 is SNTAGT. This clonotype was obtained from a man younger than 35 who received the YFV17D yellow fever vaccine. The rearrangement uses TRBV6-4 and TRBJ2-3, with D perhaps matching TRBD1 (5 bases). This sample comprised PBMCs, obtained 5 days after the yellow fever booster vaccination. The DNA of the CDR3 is TGTGCCAGCAGTGACCGGGCAGGGTTCCCATCCGATACGCAGTATTTT. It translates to CASSDRAGFPSDTQYF.